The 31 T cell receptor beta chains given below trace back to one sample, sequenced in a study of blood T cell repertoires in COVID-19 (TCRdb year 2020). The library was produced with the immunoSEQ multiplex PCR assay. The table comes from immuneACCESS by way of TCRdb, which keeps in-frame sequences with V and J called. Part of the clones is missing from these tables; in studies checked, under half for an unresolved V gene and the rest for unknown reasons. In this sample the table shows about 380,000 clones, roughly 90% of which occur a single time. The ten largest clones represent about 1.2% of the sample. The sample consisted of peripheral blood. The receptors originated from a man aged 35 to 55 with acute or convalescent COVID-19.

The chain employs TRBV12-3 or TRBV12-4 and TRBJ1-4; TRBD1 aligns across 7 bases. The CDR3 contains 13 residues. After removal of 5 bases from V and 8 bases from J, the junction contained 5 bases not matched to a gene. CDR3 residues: CASSVGTAEKLFF. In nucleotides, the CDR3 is TGTGCCAGCAGTGTCGGGACAGCGGAAAAACTGTTTTTT.

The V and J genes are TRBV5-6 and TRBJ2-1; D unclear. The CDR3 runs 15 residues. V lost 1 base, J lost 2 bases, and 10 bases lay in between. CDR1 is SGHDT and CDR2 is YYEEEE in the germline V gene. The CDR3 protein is CASSLLLRTYNEQFF. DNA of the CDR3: TGTGCCAGCAGCTTGTTGCTACGTACCTACAATGAGCAGTTCTTC.

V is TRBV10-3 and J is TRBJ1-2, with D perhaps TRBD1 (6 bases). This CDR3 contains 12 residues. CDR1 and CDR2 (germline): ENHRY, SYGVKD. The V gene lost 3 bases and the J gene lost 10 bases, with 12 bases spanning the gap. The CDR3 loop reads CAISEWNRDYTF. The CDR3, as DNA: TGTGCCATCAGTGAATGGAACAGGGACTACACCTTC.

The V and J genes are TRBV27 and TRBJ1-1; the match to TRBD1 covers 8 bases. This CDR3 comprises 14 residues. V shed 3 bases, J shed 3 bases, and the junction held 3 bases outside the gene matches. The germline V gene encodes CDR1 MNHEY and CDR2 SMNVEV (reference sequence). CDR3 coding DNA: TGTGCCAGCAGTTTTTCCAGGGGGCACACTGAAGCTTTCTTT. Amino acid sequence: CASSFSRGHTEAFF.

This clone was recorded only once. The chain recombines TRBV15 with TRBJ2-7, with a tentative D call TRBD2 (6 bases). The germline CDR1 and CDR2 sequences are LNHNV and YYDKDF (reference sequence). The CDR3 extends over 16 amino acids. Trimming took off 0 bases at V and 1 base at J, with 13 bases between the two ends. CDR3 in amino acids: CATSRERGIVSYEQYF. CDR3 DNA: TGTGCCACCAGCAGAGAACGGGGGATCGTTTCCTACGAGCAGTACTTC.

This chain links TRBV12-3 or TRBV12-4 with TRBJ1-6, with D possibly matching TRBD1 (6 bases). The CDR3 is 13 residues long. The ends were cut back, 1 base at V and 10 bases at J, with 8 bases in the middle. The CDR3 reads CASSLDRDSPLHF. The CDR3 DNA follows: TGTGCCAGCAGTTTAGACAGGGACTCACCCCTCCACTTT.

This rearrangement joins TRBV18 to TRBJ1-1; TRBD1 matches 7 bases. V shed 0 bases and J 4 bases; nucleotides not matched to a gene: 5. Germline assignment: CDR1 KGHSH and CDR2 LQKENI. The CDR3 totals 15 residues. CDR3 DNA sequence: TGTGCCAGCTCACCACCGACAGGGTCGGGCACTGAAGCTTTCTTT. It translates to CASSPPTGSGTEAFF.

CDR3 amino acids: CASSEVWARTDTQYF. Written as DNA, the CDR3 is TGTGCCAGCAGTGAAGTCTGGGCACGCACAGATACGCAGTATTTT. J is TRBJ2-3 and V is TRBV6-1, with D unclear. This CDR3 spans 15 amino acids. Germline V gene sequence: CDR1 MNHNS, CDR2 SASEGT. The germline V and J ends were trimmed by 1 base and 1 base, with 9 bases remaining between them.

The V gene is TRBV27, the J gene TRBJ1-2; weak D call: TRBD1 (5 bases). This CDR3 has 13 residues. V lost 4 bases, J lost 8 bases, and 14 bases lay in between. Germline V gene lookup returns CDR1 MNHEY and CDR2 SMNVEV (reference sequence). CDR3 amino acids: CASSSYPGYGYTF. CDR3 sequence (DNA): TGTGCCAGCAGTTCGTACCCAGGGTACGGCTACACCTTC.

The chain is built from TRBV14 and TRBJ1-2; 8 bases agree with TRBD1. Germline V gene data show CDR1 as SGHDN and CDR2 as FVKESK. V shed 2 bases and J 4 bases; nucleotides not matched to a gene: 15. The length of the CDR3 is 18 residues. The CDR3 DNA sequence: TGTGCCAGCAGCCAAATGGGGACAGGCAAGATGATTGGCTATGGCTACACCTTC. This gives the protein CASSQMGTGKMIGYGYTF.

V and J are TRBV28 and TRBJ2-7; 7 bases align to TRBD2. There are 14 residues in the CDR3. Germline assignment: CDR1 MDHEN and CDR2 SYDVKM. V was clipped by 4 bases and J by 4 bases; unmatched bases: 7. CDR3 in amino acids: CASSSSLAVYEQYF. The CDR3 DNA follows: TGTGCCAGCAGTTCGAGCCTAGCGGTTTACGAGCAGTACTTC.

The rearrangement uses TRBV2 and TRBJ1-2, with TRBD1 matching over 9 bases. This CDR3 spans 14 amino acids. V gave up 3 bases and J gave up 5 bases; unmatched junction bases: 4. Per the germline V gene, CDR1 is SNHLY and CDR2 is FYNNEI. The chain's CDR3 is CASSDTTGGYGYTF. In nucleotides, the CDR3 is TGTGCCAGCAGTGACACGACAGGGGGGTATGGCTACACCTTC.

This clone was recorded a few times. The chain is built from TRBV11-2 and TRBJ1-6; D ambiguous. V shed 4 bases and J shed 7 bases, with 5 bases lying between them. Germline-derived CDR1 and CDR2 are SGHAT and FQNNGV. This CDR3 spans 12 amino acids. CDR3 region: CASSSGNSPLHF. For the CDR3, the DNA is TGTGCCAGCAGCTCCGGGAATTCACCCCTCCACTTT.

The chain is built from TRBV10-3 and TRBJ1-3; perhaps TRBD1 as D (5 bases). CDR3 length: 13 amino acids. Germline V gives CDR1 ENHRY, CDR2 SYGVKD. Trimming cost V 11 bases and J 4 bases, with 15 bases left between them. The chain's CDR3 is CAGRDSLGNTIYF. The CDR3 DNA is TGTGCCGGCAGGGACTCCCTAGGAAACACCATATATTTT.

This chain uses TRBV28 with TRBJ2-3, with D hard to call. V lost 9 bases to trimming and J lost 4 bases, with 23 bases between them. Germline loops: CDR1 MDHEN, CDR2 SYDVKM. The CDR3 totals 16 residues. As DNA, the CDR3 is TGTGCCAGTCGATTGACGGGTCAGTTCTTGGCAGATACGCAGTATTTT. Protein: CASRLTGQFLADTQYF.

The CDR3: CASSPGQSSGVLRGDEQFF. For the CDR3, the DNA is TGTGCCAGCAGCCCAGGGCAGTCCAGCGGGGTCCTTCGGGGGGATGAGCAGTTCTTC. The V and J genes are TRBV3-1 (or the pseudogene TRBV3-2) and TRBJ2-1; 7 bases are shared with TRBD2. This CDR3 spans 19 amino acids. Losses at the gene ends were 4 bases for V and 8 bases for J; bases not matched to a gene: 23. Germline V gene sequence: CDR1 LGHDT, CDR2 YNNKEL (reference sequence).

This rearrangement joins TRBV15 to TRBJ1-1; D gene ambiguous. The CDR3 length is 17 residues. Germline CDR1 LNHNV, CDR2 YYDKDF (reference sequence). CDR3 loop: CASYGGKGEAMNTEAFF. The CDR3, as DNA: TGTGCTTCCTACGGCGGGAAGGGAGAGGCCATGAACACTGAAGCTTTCTTT.

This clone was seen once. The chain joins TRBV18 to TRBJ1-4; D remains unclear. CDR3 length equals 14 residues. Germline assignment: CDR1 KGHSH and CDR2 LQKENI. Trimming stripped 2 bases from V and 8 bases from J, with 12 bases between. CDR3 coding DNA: TGTGCCAGCTCACCAGGAGCTTTAGTGGAAAAACTGTTTTTT. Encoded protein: CASSPGALVEKLFF.

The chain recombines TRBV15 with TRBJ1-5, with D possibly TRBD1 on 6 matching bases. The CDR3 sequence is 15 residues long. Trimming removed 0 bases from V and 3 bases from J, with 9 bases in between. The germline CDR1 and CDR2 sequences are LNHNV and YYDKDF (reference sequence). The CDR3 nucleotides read TGTGCCACCAGCAGAGATGGACAGTACAATCAGCCCCAGCATTTT. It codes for CATSRDGQYNQPQHF.

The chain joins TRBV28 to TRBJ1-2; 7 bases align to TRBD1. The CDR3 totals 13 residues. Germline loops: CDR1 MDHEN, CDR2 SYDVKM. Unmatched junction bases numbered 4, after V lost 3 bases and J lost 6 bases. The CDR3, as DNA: TGTGCCAGCAGTTTTTCCGACAGGGATGGCTACACCTTC. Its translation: CASSFSDRDGYTF.

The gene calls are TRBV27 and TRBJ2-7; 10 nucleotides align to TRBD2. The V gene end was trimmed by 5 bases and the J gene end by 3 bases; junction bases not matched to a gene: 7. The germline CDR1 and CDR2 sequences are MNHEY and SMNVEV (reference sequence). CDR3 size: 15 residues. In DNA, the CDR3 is TGTGCCAGCAGTCAAGCGGGAGGGCGGTTCTACGAGCAGTACTTC. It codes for CASSQAGGRFYEQYF.

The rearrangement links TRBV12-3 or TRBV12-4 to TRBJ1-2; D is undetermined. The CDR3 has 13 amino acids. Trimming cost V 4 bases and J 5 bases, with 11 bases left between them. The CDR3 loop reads CASSSGIGYGYTF. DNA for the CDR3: TGTGCCAGCAGTTCGGGGATTGGTTATGGCTACACCTTC.

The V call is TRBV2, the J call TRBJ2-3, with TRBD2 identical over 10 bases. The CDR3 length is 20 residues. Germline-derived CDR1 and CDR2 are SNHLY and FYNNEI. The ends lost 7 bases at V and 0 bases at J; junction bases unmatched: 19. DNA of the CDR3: TGTGCCAGCAAAATTTGGCTAGCGGGAGCGGATAGGAGAAGCACAGATACGCAGTATTTT. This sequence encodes CASKIWLAGADRRSTDTQYF.

The CDR3 nucleotides are TGTGCCAGCAGTCATGCGGGACAGACCTACGAGCAGTACTTC. Translating it yields CASSHAGQTYEQYF. The genes are TRBV28 and TRBJ2-7; tentatively, D is TRBD1 (7 bases). V lost 5 bases, J lost 2 bases, and 13 bases lay in between. Germline lookup yields CDR1 MDHEN and CDR2 SYDVKM. There are 14 residues in the CDR3.

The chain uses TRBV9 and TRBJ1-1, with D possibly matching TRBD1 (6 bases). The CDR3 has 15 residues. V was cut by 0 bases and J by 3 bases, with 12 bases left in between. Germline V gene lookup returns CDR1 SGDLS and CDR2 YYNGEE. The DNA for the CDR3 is TGTGCCAGCAGCGTAGGTCACAGGGCGGACACTGAAGCTTTCTTT. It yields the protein CASSVGHRADTEAFF.

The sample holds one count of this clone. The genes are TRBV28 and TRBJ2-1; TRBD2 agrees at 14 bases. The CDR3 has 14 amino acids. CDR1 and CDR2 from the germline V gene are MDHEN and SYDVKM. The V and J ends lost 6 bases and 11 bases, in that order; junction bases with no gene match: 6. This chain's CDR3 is CASSHGTSGGKQFF. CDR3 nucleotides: TGTGCCAGCAGCCACGGGACTAGCGGGGGCAAGCAGTTCTTC.

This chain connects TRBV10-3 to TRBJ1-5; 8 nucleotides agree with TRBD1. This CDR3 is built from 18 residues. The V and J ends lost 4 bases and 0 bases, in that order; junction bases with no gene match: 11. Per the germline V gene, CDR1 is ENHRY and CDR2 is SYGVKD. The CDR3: CAISGIAGGPYSNQPQHF. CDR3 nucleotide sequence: TGTGCCATCAGTGGTATAGCAGGGGGCCCTTATAGCAATCAGCCCCAGCATTTT.

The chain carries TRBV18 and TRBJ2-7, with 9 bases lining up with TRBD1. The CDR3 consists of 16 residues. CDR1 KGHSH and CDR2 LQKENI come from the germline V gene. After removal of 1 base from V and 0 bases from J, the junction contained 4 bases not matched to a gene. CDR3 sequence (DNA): TGTGCCAGCTCACCACGCGGGACAGGGACCTCCTACGAGCAGTACTTC. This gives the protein CASSPRGTGTSYEQYF.

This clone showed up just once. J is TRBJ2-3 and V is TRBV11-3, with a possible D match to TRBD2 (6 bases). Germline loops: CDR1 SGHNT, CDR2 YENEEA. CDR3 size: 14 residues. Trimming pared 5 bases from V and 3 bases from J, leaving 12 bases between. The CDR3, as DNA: TGTGCCAGCAGCCGCGGGGCGAGGACAGATACGCAGTATTTT. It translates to CASSRGARTDTQYF.

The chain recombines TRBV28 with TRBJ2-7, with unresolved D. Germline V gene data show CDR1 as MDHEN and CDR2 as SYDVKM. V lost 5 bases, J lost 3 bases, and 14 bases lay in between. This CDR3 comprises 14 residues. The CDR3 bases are TGTGCCAGCAGTGCTTACTTGTCCGACTACGAGCAGTACTTC. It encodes CASSAYLSDYEQYF.

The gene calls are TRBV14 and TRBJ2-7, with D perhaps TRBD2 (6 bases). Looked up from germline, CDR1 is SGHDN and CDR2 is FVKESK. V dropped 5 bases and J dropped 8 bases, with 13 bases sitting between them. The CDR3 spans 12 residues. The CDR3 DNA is TGTGCCAGCAGCTGGGGACTCCGCCAGCAGTACTTC. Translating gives CASSWGLRQQYF.